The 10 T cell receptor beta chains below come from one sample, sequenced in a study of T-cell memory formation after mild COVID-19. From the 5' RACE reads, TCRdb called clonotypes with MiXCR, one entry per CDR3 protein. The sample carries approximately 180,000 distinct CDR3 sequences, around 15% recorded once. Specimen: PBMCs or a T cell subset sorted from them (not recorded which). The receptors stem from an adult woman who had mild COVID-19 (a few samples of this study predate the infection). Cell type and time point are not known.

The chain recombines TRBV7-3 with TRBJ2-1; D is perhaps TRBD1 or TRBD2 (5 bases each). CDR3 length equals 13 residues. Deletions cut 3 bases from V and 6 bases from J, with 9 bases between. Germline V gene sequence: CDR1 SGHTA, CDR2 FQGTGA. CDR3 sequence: CASSLGRVNEQFF. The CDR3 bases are TGTGCCAGCAGCTTGGGACGCGTCAATGAGCAGTTCTTC.

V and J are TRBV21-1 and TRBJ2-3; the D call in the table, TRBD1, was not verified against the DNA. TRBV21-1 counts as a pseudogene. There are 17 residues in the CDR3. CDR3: CASSKGKTGKTGDTQYF. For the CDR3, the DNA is TGTGCCAGCAGCAAAGGGAAAACAGGGAAGACAGGAGATACGCAGTATTTT.

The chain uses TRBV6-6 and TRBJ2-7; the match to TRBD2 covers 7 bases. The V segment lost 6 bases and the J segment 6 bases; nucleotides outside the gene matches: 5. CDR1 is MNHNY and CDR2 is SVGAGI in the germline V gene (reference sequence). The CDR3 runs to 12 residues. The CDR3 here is CASRLGGGEQYF. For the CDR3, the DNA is TGTGCCAGCAGGCTGGGGGGGGGCGAGCAGTACTTC.

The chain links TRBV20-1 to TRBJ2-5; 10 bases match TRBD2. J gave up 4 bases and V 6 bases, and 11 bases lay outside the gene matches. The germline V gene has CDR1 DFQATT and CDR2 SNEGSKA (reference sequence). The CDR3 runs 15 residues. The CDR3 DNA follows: TGCAGTGCCTCGATGCTAGCGGGAGCCGGAGAGACCCAGTACTTC. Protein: CSASMLAGAGETQYF.

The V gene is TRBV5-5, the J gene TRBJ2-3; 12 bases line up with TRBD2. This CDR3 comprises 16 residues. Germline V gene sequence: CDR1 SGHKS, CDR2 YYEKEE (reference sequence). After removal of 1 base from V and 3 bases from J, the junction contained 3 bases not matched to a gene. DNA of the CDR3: TGTGCCAGCAGCTTGACTAGCGGGAGGATGACAGATACGCAGTATTTT. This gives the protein CASSLTSGRMTDTQYF.

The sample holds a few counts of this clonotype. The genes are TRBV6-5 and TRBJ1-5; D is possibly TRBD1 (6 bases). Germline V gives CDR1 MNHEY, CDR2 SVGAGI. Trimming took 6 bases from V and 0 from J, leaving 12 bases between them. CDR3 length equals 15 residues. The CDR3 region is CASRRDKNSNQPQHF. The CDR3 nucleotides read TGTGCCAGCAGGCGGGACAAAAATAGCAATCAGCCCCAGCATTTT.

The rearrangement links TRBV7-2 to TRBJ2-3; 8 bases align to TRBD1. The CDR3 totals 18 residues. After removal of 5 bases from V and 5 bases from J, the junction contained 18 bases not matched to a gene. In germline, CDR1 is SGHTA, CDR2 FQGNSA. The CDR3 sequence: CASSTAGTGPIFLDTQYF. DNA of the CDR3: TGTGCCAGCAGCACCGCCGGGACAGGTCCTATTTTTCTAGATACGCAGTATTTT.

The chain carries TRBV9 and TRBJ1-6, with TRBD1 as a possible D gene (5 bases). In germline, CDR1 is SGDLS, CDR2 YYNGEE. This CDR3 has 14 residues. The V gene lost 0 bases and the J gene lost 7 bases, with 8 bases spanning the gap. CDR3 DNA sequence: TGTGCCAGCAGCGTAGGCAGGGTCAATTCACCCCTCCACTTT. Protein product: CASSVGRVNSPLHF.

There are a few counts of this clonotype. The DNA of the CDR3 is TGTGCCATCAGTGCAACTAGCGTCGCGGACATTCAGTACTTC. This sequence encodes CAISATSVADIQYF. The V call is TRBV10-3, the J call TRBJ2-4; 7 positions agree with TRBD2. J lost 8 bases, V lost 4 bases, and 8 bases had no gene match. The CDR3 is made up of 14 amino acids. Germline lookup yields CDR1 ENHRY and CDR2 SYGVKD.

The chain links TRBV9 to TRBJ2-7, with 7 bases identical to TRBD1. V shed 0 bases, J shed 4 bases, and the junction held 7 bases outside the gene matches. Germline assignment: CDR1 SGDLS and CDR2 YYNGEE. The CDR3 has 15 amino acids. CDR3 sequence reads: CASSVEWDSSYEQYF. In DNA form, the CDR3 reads TGTGCCAGCAGCGTAGAGTGGGACAGTTCGTACGAGCAGTACTTC.